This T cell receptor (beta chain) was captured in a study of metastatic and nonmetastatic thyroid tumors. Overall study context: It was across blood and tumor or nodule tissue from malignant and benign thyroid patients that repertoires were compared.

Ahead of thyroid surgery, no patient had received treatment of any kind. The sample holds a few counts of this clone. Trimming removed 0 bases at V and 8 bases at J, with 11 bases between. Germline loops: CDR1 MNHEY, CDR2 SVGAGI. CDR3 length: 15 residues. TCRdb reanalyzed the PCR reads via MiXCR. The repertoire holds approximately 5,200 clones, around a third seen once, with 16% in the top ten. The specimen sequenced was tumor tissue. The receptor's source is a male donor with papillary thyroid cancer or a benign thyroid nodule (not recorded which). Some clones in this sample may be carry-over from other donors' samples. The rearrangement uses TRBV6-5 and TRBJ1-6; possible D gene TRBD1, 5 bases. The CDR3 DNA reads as TGTGCCAGCAGTTACTCGGTCAGGGATTATTCACCCCTCCACTTT. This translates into CASSYSVRDYSPLHF.